This TCR beta chain derives from a study of blood T cells in healthy people across ages. Points from the study as a whole: Using unsorted PBMCs precluded a conclusive naive versus antigen-experienced comparison.

This clonotype was observed a handful of times. Its antigen is as yet unknown. The use of a sample-barcoded 5' primer and a J-beta primer mix characterized a second PCR of roughly 6 to 12 cycles. TCRdb used MiXCR to reprocess the 5' RACE reads, holding one entry per CDR3 protein. This table has approximately 800,000 distinct CDR3 sequences, around 36% appearing once. The CDR3 consists of 11 residues. Germline CDR1 reads SGHDT; CDR2 reads YYEEEE. Donors gave roughly 10 milliliters of peripheral blood apiece. The TCR comes from a man younger than 35 in good health. Source material: blood. The chain employs TRBV5-6 and TRBJ2-1; D is unclear. The J call may be in error: the DNA end matches TRBJ2-7 better. The CDR3 loop is CASTFSNEQYF. DNA for the CDR3: TGTGCCAGCACGTTCAGCAATGAGCAGTACTTC.